The entry below gives a single T cell receptor beta chain sequence along with its context. These data come from a study of blood T cell repertoires in COVID-19. Study processing details: Amplifying reference gene primers gave estimates of nucleated cell counts. This table comes from immunoSEQ multiplex PCR, and its TCRdb copy is limited to in-frame clones, with some not included. V and J calls plus clone size are reproduced from that table; the DNA served to infer D and trimming. In the table there are a few hundred thousand clones, nearly 90% of which are singletons. In terms of age and location, participants ranged from about 18 to 89 years and lived in fewer than 30 US areas. The CDR3 loop spans 13 amino acids. Between the trimmed V and J ends, which lost 5 bases and 4 bases, there was a span of 11 bases. Germline CDR1 is MRHNA and CDR2 is SNTAGT.

Sequencing was performed on PBMCs or T cells enriched from blood (not recorded which). This rearrangement joins TRBV6-4 to TRBJ1-1; maybe TRBD1 (5 bases). The sequence was collected from a woman in her late teens or twenties with acute COVID-19. DNA for the CDR3: TGTGCCAGCAGTAATACAGGCGCCACTGAAGCTTTCTTT. This gives the protein CASSNTGATEAFF.